This T cell receptor beta chain was found in a study of blood T cell repertoires in COVID-19. Study information: The study drew acute and convalescent COVID-19 samples from the United States, Italy and Spain. T cells, B-cell-depleted T cells, or PBMCs provided the cDNA or gDNA that served as material.

Trimming cost V 7 bases and J 7 bases; bases outside gene matches: 10. CDR1 and CDR2 from the germline V gene are SGHRS and YFSETQ. This CDR3 is built from 14 residues. As handled by the study authors: From reference gene primer amplification, estimates of nucleated cell counts were derived. Repertoires were generated with immunoSEQ multiplex PCR, while TCRdb's copy carries only in-frame clones and drops some. That table is the source of V, J and clone size, and D and trimming were worked out from the DNA. This table holds around 190,000 clones, roughly nine tenths found once. The source material was peripheral blood. The sequence came from a man between 18 and 29 years old who had recovered from COVID-19. V gene TRBV5-1 combines with J gene TRBJ1-4; 7 bases line up with TRBD1. CDR3 residues: CASRGTESTEKLFF. CDR3 nucleotides: TGCGCCAGCCGCGGGACAGAGTCGACTGAAAAACTGTTTTTT.